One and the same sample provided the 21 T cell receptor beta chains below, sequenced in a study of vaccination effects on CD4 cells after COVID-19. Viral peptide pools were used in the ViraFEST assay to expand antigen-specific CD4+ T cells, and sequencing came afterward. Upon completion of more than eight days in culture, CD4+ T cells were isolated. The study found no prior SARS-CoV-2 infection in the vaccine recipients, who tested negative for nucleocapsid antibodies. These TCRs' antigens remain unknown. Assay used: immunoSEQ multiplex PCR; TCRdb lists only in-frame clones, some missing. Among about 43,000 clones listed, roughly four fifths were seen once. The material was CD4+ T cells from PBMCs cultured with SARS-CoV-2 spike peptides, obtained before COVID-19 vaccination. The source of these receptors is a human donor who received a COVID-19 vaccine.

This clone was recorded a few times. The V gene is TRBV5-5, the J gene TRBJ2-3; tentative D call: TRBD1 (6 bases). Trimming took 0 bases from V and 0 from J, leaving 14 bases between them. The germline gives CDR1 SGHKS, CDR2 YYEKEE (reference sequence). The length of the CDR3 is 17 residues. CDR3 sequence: CASSLGGGGLSTDTQYF. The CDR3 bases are TGTGCCAGCAGCTTGGGAGGGGGTGGTCTGAGCACAGATACGCAGTATTTT.

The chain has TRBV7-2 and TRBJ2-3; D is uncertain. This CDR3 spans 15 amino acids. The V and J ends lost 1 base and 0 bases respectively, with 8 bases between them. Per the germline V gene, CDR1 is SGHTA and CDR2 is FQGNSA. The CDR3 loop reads CASSLEASSTDTQYF. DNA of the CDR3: TGTGCCAGCAGCTTAGAAGCATCTAGCACAGATACGCAGTATTTT.

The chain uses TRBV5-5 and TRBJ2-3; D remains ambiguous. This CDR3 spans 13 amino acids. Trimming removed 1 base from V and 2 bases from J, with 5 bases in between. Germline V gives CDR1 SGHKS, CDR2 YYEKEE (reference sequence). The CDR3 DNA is TGTGCCAGCAGCTTGTCCCACACAGATACGCAGTATTTT. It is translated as CASSLSHTDTQYF. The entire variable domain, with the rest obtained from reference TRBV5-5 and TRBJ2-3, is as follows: DAGVTQSPTHLIKTRGQQVTLRCSPISGHKSVSWYQQVLGQGPQFIFQYYEKEERGRGNFPDRFSARQFPNYSSELNVNALLLGDSALYLCASSLSHTDTQYFGPGTRLTVL.

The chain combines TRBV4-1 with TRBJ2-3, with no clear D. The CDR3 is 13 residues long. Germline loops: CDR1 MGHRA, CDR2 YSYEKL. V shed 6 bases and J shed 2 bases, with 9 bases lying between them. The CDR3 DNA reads TGCGCCAGCAGGGTTCGGATCACAGATACGCAGTATTTT. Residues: CASRVRITDTQYF.

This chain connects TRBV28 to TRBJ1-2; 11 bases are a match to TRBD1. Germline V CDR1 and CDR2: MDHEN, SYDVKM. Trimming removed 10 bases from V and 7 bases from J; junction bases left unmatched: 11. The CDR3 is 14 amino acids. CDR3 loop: CAITLPGQGGGYTF. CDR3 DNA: TGTGCCATCACCCTGCCGGGACAGGGGGGTGGCTACACCTTC.

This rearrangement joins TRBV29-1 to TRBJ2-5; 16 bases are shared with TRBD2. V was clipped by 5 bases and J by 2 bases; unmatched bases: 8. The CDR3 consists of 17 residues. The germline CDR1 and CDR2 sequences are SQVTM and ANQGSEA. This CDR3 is CSVPGTSGGARQETQYF. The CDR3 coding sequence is TGCAGCGTTCCCGGGACTAGCGGGGGGGCCCGTCAAGAGACCCAGTACTTC.

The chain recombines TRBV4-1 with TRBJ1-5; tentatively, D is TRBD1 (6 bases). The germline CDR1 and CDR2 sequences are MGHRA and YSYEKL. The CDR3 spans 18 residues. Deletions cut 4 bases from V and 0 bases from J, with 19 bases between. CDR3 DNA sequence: TGCGCCAGCAGCCTCATTATACGTAAGGGGGGTAGCAATCAGCCCCAGCATTTT. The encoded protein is CASSLIIRKGGSNQPQHF.

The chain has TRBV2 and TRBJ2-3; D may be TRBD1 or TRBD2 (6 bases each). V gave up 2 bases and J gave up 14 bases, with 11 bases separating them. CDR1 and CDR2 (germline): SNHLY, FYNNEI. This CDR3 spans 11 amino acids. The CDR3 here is CASSERGARYF. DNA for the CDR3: TGTGCCAGCAGTGAAAGGGGGGCCCGGTATTTT.

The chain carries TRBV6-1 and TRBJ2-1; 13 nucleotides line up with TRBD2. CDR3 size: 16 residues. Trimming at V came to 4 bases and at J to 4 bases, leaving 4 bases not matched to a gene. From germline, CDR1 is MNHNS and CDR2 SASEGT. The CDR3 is CASSVLAGGDYNEQFF. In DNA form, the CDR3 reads TGTGCCAGCAGTGTACTAGCGGGGGGGGATTACAATGAGCAGTTCTTC.

The CDR3 loop reads CATSDFTQGALETQYF. In DNA, the CDR3 is TGTGCCACCAGTGATTTTACTCAGGGGGCTTTGGAGACCCAGTACTTC. This chain links TRBV24-1 with TRBJ2-5; 8 bases are a match to TRBD1. Germline V gives CDR1 KGHDR, CDR2 SFDVKD. CDR3 length: 16 amino acids. V was clipped by 1 base and J by 5 bases; unmatched bases: 8.

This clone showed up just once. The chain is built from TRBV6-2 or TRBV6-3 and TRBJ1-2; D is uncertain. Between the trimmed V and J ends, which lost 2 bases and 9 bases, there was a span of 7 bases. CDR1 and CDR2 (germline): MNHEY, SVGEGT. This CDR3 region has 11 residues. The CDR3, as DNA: TGTGCCAGCAGTTACCACATTAGCTACACCTTC. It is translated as CASSYHISYTF.

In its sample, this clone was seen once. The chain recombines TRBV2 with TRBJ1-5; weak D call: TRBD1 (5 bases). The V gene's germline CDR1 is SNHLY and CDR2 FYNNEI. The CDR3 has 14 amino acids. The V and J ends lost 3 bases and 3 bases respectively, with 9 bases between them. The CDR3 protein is CASSDRGYNQPQHF. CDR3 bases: TGTGCCAGCAGTGATAGGGGTTACAATCAGCCCCAGCATTTT.

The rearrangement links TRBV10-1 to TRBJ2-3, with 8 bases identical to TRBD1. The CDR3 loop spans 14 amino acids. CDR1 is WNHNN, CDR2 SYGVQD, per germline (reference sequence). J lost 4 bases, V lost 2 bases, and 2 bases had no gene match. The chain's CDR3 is CASSEGQGADTQYF. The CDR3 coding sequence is TGCGCCAGCAGTGAGGGACAGGGAGCAGATACGCAGTATTTT.

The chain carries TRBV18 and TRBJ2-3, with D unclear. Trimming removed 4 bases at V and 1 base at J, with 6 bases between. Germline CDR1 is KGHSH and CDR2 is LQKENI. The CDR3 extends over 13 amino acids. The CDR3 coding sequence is TGTGCCAGCTCACACACTGGCACAGATACGCAGTATTTT. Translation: CASSHTGTDTQYF.

CDR3 in DNA: TGTGCCAGCAGCACTCACCCTTACAAACAGACTAGCGGGGCTTACGAGCAGTACGTC. It translates to CASSTHPYKQTSGAYEQYV. The J gene is TRBJ2-7, the V gene TRBV28, with 11 bases aligning to TRBD2. The CDR3 is 19 residues long. The germline CDR1 and CDR2 sequences are MDHEN and SYDVKM. Trimming took 6 bases from V and 4 from J; bases not matched to a gene: 20.

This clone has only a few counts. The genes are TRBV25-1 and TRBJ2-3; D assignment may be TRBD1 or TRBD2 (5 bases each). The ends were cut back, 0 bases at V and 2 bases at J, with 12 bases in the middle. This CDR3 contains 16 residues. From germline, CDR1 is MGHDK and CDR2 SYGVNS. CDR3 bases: TGTGCCAGCAGTGAATATGGGACGACCTCCACAGATACGCAGTATTTT. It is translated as CASSEYGTTSTDTQYF. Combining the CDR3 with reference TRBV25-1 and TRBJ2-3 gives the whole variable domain EADIYQTPRYLVIGTGKKITLECSQTMGHDKMYWYQQDPGMELHLIHYSYGVNSTEKGDLSSESTVSRIRTEHFPLTLESARPSHTSQYLCASSEYGTTSTDTQYFGPGTRLTVL.

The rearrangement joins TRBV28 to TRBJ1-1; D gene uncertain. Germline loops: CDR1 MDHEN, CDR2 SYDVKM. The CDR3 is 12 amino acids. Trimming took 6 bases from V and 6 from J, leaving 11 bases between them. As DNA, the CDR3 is TGTGCCAGCAGCAGGAGTACAGCTGAAGCTTTCTTT. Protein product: CASSRSTAEAFF.

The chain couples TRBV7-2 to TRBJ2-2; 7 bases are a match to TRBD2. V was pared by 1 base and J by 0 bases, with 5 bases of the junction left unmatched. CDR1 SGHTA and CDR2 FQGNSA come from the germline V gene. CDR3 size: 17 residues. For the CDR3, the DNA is TGTGCCAGCAGCTTAGGGGGGGGGTCGCCGAACACCGGGGAGCTGTTTTTT. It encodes CASSLGGGSPNTGELFF.

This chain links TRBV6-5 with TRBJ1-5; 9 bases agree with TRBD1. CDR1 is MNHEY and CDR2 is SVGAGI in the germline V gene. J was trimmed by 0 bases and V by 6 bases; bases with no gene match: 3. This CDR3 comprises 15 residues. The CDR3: CASRGQGFSNQPQHF. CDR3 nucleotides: TGTGCCAGCAGGGGACAGGGTTTTAGCAATCAGCCCCAGCATTTT.

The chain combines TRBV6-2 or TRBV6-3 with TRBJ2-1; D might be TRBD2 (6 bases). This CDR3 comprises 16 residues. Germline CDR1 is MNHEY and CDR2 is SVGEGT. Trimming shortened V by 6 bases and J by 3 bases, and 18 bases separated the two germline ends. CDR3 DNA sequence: TGTGCCAGCAGACCTTCCCCTAGCGCGGGCTACAATGAGCAGTTCTTC. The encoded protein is CASRPSPSAGYNEQFF.

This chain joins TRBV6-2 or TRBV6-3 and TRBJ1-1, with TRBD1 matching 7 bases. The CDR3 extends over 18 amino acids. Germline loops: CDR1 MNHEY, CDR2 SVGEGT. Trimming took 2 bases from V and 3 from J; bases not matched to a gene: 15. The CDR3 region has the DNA TGTGCCAGCAGTTACGGGATTCTTAGGGGGCGCCCAGACACTGAAGCTTTCTTT. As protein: CASSYGILRGRPDTEAFF.